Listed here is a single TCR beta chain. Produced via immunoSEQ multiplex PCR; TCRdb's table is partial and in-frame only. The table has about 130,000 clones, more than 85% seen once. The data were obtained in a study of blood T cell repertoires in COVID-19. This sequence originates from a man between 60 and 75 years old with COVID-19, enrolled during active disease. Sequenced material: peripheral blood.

The CDR3 DNA reads as TGTGCCAGCAGCCCTTGGGGAGGTTCGGACACTGAAGCTTTCTTT. Residues: CASSPWGGSDTEAFF. This chain connects TRBV7-9 to TRBJ1-1; D gene unclear. The CDR3 is 15 amino acids. The V end lost 5 bases, the J end lost 3 bases, and 16 bases lay between the germline ends. In germline, CDR1 is SEHNR, CDR2 FQNEAQ (reference sequence).